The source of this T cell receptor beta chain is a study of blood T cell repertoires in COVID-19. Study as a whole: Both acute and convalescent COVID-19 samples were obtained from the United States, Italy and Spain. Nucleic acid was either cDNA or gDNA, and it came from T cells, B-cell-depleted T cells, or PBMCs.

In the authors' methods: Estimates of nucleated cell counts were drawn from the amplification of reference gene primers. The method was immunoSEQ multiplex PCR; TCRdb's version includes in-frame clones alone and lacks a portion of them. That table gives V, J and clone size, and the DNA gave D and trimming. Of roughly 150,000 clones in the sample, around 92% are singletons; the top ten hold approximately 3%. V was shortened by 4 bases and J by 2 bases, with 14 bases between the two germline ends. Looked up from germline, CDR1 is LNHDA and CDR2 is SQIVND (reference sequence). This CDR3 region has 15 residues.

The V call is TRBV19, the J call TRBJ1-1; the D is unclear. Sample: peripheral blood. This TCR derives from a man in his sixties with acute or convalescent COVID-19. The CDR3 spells CASSTWRDTNTEAFF. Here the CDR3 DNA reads TGTGCCAGTAGTACTTGGCGGGATACCAACACTGAAGCTTTCTTT.